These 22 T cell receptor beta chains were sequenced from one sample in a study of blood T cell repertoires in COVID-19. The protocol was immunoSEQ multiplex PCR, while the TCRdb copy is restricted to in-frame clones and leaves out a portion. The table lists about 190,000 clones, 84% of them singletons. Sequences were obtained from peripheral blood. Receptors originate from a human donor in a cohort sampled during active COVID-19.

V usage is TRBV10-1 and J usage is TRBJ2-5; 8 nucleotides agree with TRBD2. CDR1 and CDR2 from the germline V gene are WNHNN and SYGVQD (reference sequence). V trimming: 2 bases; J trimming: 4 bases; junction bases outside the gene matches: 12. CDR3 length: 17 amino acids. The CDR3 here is CASSENGAGAGGETQYF. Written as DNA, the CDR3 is TGCGCCAGCAGTGAGAACGGAGCGGGGGCTGGGGGAGAGACCCAGTACTTC.

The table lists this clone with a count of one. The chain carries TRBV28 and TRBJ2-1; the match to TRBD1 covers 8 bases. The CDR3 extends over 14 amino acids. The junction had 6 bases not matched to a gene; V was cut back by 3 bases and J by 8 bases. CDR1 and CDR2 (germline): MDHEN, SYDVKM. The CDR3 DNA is TGTGCCAGCAGTTTTCAGGGGGCTGGGGATGAGCAGTTCTTC. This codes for CASSFQGAGDEQFF.

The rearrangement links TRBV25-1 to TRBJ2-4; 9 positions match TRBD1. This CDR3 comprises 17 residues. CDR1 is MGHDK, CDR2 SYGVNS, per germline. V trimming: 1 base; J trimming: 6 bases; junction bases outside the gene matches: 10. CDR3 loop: CASSELEQGARRNIQYF. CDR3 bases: TGTGCCAGCAGTGAATTAGAACAGGGGGCAAGGAGAAACATTCAGTACTTC.

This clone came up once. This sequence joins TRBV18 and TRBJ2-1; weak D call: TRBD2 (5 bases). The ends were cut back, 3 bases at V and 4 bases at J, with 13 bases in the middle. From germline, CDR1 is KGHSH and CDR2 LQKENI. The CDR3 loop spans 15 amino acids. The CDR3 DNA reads TGTGCCAGCTCACCGGTTAGCGCCTTTTACAATGAGCAGTTCTTC. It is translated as CASSPVSAFYNEQFF.

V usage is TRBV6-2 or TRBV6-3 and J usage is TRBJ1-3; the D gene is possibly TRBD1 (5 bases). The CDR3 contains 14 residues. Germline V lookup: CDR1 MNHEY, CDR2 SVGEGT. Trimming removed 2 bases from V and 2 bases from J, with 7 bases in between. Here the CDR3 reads CASSYTGAGNTIYF. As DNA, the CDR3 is TGTGCCAGCAGTTACACGGGGGCTGGAAACACCATATATTTT.

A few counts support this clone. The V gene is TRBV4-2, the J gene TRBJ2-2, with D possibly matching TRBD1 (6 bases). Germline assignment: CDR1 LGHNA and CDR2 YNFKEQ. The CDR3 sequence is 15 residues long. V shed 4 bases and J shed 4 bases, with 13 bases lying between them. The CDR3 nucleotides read TGTGCCAGCAGCCGAACAGGGCAAGGCACCGGGGAGCTGTTTTTT. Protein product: CASSRTGQGTGELFF.

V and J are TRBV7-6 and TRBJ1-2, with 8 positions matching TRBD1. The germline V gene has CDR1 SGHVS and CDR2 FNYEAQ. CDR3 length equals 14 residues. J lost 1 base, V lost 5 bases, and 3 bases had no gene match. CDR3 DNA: TGTGCCAGCAGCCCGGACAGGGATAACTATGGCTACACCTTC. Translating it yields CASSPDRDNYGYTF.

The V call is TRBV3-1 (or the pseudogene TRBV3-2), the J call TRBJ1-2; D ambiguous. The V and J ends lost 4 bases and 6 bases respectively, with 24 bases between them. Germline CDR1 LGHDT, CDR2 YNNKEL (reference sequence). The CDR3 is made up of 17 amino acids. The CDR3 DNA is TGTGCCAGCAGCCCAAGCCCCCCAACTCAGGATATCCATGGCTACACCTTC. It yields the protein CASSPSPPTQDIHGYTF.

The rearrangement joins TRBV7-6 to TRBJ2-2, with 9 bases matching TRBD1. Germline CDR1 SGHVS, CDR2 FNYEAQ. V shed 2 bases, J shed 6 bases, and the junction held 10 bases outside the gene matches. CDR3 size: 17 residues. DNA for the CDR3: TGTGCCAGCAGCTTAATAAGACAGGGGGGATTTGCCGGGGAGCTGTTTTTT. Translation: CASSLIRQGGFAGELFF.

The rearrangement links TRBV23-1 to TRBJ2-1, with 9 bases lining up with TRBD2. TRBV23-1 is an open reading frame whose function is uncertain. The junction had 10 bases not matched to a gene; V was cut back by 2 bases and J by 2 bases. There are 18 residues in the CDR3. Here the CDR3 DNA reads TGCGCCAGCAGTCAAAACCCACGAGCGGGAGGACCCTACAATGAGCAGTTCTTC. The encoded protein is CASSQNPRAGGPYNEQFF.

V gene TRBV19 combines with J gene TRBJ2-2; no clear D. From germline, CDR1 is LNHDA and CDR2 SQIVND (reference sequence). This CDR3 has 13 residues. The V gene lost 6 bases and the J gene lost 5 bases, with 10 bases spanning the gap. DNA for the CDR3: TGTGCCAGTAGGATCACCAGAACCGGGGAGCTGTTTTTT. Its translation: CASRITRTGELFF.

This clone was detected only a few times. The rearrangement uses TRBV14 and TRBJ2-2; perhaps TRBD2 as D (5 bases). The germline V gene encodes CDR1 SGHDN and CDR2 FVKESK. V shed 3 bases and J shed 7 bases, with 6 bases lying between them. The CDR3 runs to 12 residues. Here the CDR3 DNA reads TGTGCCAGCAGCCAGGGGAGCGGGGAGCTGTTTTTT. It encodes CASSQGSGELFF.

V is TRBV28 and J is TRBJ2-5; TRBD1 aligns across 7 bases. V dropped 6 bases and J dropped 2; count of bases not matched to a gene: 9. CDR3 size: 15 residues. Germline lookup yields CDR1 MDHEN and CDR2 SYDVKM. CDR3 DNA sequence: TGTGCCAGCAGACTGCCGGGACAGTTGCAAGAGACCCAGTACTTC. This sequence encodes CASRLPGQLQETQYF. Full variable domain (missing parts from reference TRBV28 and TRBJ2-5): DVKVTQSSRYLVKRTGEKVFLECVQDMDHENMFWYRQDPGLGLRLIYFSYDVKMKEKGDIPEGYSVSREKKERFSLILESASTNQTSMYLCASRLPGQLQETQYFGPGTRLLVL.

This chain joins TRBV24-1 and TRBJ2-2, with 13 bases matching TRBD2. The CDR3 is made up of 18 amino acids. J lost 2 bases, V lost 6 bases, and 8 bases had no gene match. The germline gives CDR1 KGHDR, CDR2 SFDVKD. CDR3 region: CATSHWTSGGSNTGELFF. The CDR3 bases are TGTGCCACCAGTCACTGGACTAGCGGGGGCTCAAACACCGGGGAGCTGTTTTTT.

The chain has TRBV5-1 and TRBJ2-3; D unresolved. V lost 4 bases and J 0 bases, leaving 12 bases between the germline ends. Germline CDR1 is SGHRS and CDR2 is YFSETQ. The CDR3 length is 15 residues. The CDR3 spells CASSPSGTSTDTQYF. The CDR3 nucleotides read TGCGCCAGCAGCCCCTCGGGTACAAGCACAGATACGCAGTATTTT.

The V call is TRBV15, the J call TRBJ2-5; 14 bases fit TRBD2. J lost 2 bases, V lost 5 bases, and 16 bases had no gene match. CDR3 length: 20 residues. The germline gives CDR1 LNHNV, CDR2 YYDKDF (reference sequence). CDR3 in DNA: TGTGCCACCAGCGTCGGACTAGCGGGAGGACCTCAGCTCTTTCAAGAGACCCAGTACTTC. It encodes CATSVGLAGGPQLFQETQYF.

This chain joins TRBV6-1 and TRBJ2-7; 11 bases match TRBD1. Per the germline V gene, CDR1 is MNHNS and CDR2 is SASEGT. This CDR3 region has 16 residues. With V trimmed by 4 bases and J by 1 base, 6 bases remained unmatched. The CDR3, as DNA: TGTGCCAGCAGTGCAGTAGGGGACAGGGGGTCCTACGAGCAGTACGTC. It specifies CASSAVGDRGSYEQYV.

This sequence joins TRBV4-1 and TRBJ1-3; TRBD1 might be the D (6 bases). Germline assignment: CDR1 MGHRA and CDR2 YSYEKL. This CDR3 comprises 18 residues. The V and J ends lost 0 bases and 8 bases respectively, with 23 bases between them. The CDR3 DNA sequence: TGCGCCAGCAGCCAAGATTTCGGGGGGCGAGTTCTATTCGACACCATATATTTT. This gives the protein CASSQDFGGRVLFDTIYF.

CDR3 amino acids: CASSLGGGRTLTDTQYF. CDR3 sequence (DNA): TGCGCCAGCAGCTTGGGAGGCGGGAGGACACTCACAGATACGCAGTATTTT. The chain is built from TRBV5-1 and TRBJ2-3; 8 bases match TRBD2. This CDR3 is 17 amino acids long. From germline, CDR1 is SGHRS and CDR2 YFSETQ. V shed 0 bases and J 2 bases; nucleotides not matched to a gene: 8.

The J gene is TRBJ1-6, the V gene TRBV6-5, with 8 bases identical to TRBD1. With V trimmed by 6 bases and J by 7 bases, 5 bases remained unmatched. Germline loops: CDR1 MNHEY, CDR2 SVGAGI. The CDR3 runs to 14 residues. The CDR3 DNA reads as TGTGCCAGCAGCAAGGACAGGGCCAATTCACCCCTCCACTTT. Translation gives CASSKDRANSPLHF.

The CDR3 DNA follows: TGTGCCACCAGTGATGGTCAACAGGGTATTTTCTTT. Encoded protein: CATSDGQQGIFF. The chain combines TRBV24-1 with TRBJ1-1, with a tentative D call TRBD1 (6 bases). V was cut by 3 bases and J by 13 bases, with 14 bases left in between. CDR1 and CDR2 from the germline V gene are KGHDR and SFDVKD. The CDR3 sequence is 12 residues long.

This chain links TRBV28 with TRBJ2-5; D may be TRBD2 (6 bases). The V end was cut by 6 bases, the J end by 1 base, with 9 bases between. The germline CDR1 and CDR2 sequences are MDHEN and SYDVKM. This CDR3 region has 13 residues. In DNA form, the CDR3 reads TGTGCCAGCAGCGGGGGTCCCCAAGAGACCCAGTACTTC. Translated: CASSGGPQETQYF. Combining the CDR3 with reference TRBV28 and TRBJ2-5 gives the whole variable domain DVKVTQSSRYLVKRTGEKVFLECVQDMDHENMFWYRQDPGLGLRLIYFSYDVKMKEKGDIPEGYSVSREKKERFSLILESASTNQTSMYLCASSGGPQETQYFGPGTRLLVL.